The 6 T cell receptor beta chains in this list originate from one sample, sequenced in a study of regulatory T cells in long-lasting Graves disease. For TCR beta, libraries came from iRepertoire HTBI primers and Arm-PCR of CDR3 regions. TCRdb itself ran the multiplex PCR reads through MiXCR, one entry per CDR3 protein. The sample records approximately 300,000 distinct CDR3 sequences, 18% being singletons. Time point: newly diagnosed GD, antithyroid drugs for less than 3 months. RNA extracted from PBMCs served as the sequencing template. The source material was peripheral blood mononuclear cells (PBMCs), sampled at new diagnosis, from a patient treated with antithyroid drugs. The receptors shown here come from a female donor with Graves disease.

V gene TRBV18 combines with J gene TRBJ2-2, with D unresolved. This CDR3 contains 18 residues. Trimming shortened V by 3 bases and J by 0 bases, and 17 bases separated the two germline ends. Germline assignment: CDR1 KGHSH and CDR2 LQKENI. The CDR3 bases are TGTGCCAGCTCACCCCAACGAGTCAGAAGCGCGAACACCGGGGAGCTGTTTTTT. Translating gives CASSPQRVRSANTGELFF.

This clonotype showed up just a few times. The rearrangement joins TRBV18 to TRBJ2-7, with a weak D call TRBD1 (6 bases). The CDR3 consists of 15 residues. Trimming took off 6 bases at V and 0 bases at J, with 15 bases between the two ends. Germline values: CDR1 KGHSH, CDR2 LQKENI. The CDR3 DNA reads as TGTGCCAGCTCTCTCCTCCAGGGGTCCTCCTACGAGCAGTACTTC. Protein: CASSLLQGSSYEQYF.

The genes are TRBV3-1 and TRBJ2-4; 7 bases map to TRBD2. The germline gives CDR1 LGHDT, CDR2 YNNKEL (reference sequence). V was pared by 1 base and J by 6 bases, with 15 bases of the junction left unmatched. The CDR3 consists of 18 residues. The CDR3 here is CASSQGGGRELRRNIQYF. The CDR3 coding sequence is TGTGCCAGCAGCCAAGGGGGAGGGCGGGAGCTGAGGAGAAACATTCAGTACTTC.

This clonotype occurred many times. The CDR3 reads CASSRTSSGSLDTQYF. The CDR3 nucleotides read TGTGCCAGCAGCCGAACGTCTAGCGGGAGCTTAGATACGCAGTATTTT. The chain employs TRBV7-2 and TRBJ2-3; 10 nucleotides line up with TRBD2. V was clipped by 5 bases and J by 5 bases; unmatched bases: 10. This CDR3 has 16 residues. CDR1 and CDR2 (germline): SGHTA, FQGNSA.

This clonotype was recorded at least ten times. V usage is TRBV12-3 or TRBV12-4 and J usage is TRBJ2-3, with 13 positions matching TRBD2. J was trimmed by 5 bases and V by 5 bases; bases with no gene match: 1. This CDR3 is built from 14 residues. The CDR3 loop reads CASSTSGRGDTQYF. The CDR3, as DNA: TGTGCCAGCAGTACTAGCGGGAGGGGAGATACGCAGTATTTT.

This clonotype was seen many times. This sequence joins TRBV29-1 and TRBJ2-1, with D maybe TRBD1 (6 bases). Deletions cut 4 bases from V and 4 bases from J, with 14 bases between. In germline, CDR1 is SQVTM, CDR2 ANQGSEA. This CDR3 has 14 amino acids. CDR3 in DNA: TGCAGCGTTGCTGTGGCAGGGGATTACAATGAGCAGTTCTTC. Amino acid sequence: CSVAVAGDYNEQFF.